The 23 T cell receptor beta chains reported below all come from one sample, sequenced in a study of T cell changes during pregnancy in multiple sclerosis. The protocol was immunoSEQ multiplex PCR, while the TCRdb copy is restricted to in-frame clones and leaves out a portion. The table records roughly 40,000 clones, roughly 85% of them present only once. The sequenced sample was CD4+ T cells from peripheral blood mononuclear cells, obtained after pregnancy. The origin of the receptors is a female donor with multiple sclerosis, enrolled in a pregnancy study.

The chain is built from TRBV4-2 and TRBJ2-7, with 12 positions matching TRBD2. Trimming cost V 5 bases and J 7 bases; bases outside gene matches: 12. Germline V gene lookup returns CDR1 LGHNA and CDR2 YNFKEQ. The CDR3 is 16 residues long. This chain's CDR3 is CASSADLAGGSEEQYF. As DNA, the CDR3 is TGTGCCAGCAGCGCAGATCTAGCGGGGGGGTCTGAGGAGCAGTACTTC.

The V and J genes are TRBV29-1 and TRBJ1-3, with D uncertain. There are 12 residues in the CDR3. Germline CDR1 and CDR2: SQVTM and ANQGSEA. V was shortened by 4 bases and J by 3 bases, with 7 bases between the two germline ends. The CDR3, as DNA: TGCAGCGTTGGGCCTGATGGAAACACCATATATTTT. Encoded protein: CSVGPDGNTIYF.

To note about this clone: The same CDR3 can be traced to other DNA sequences in this sample. The V gene is TRBV9, the J gene TRBJ2-3; D ambiguous. The CDR3 is made up of 18 amino acids. V was trimmed by 0 bases and J by 3 bases, leaving 20 bases between them. Germline-derived CDR1 and CDR2 are SGDLS and YYNGEE. CDR3 DNA sequence: TGTGCCAGCAGCGTAGATGGGCGTGCTGGATCACATACAGATACGCAGTATTTT. Encoded protein: CASSVDGRAGSHTDTQYF.

The gene calls are TRBV2 and TRBJ1-6, with 11 bases aligning to TRBD1. The CDR3 length is 14 residues. Trimming cost V 6 bases and J 10 bases; bases outside gene matches: 5. Looked up from germline, CDR1 is SNHLY and CDR2 is FYNNEI. The CDR3 sequence is CASSGTGGGSPLHF. The DNA for the CDR3 is TGTGCCAGCAGCGGGACAGGGGGAGGATCACCCCTCCACTTT. Drawing the rest from reference TRBV2 and TRBJ1-6, the complete variable domain is EPEVTQTPSHQVTQMGQEVILRCVPISNHLYFYWYRQILGQKVEFLVSFYNNEISEKSEIFDDQFSVERPDGSNFTLKIRSTKLEDSAMYFCASSGTGGGSPLHFGNGTRLTVT.

This clone was recorded once. The chain uses TRBV5-1 and TRBJ2-5; 7 bases fit TRBD2. The V gene's germline CDR1 is SGHRS and CDR2 YFSETQ. The length of the CDR3 is 14 residues. The ends lost 0 bases at V and 4 bases at J; junction bases unmatched: 3. CDR3 region: CASSLVGGGETQYF. The CDR3 DNA follows: TGCGCCAGCAGCTTGGTGGGCGGGGGAGAGACCCAGTACTTC.

The rearrangement joins TRBV7-9 to TRBJ1-2; possibly TRBD1 for D (6 bases). This CDR3 is built from 13 residues. Looked up from germline, CDR1 is SEHNR and CDR2 is FQNEAQ (reference sequence). Trimming shortened V by 5 bases and J by 2 bases, and 9 bases separated the two germline ends. The CDR3: CASSITGNYGYTF. CDR3 in DNA: TGTGCCAGCAGCATAACAGGGAACTATGGCTACACCTTC.

The chain joins TRBV2 to TRBJ2-1; TRBD1 agrees at 7 bases. Germline CDR1 is SNHLY and CDR2 is FYNNEI. V trimming: 4 bases; J trimming: 4 bases; junction bases outside the gene matches: 1. CDR3 length: 13 residues. The chain's CDR3 is CASSGQGYNEQFF. CDR3 coding DNA: TGTGCCAGCAGTGGACAGGGTTACAATGAGCAGTTCTTC.

This chain connects TRBV30 to TRBJ2-5, with 9 bases lining up with TRBD1. The CDR3 has 12 amino acids. CDR1 and CDR2 from the germline V gene are GTSNPN and SVGIG (reference sequence). Trimming at V came to 1 base and at J to 7 bases, leaving 1 base not matched to a gene. This chain's CDR3 is CAWSGQGGTQYF. CDR3 coding DNA: TGTGCCTGGAGTGGACAGGGGGGGACCCAGTACTTC.

The V call is TRBV11-2, the J call TRBJ2-5; 9 bases map to TRBD2. The V gene's germline CDR1 is SGHAT and CDR2 FQNNGV. The V gene end was trimmed by 5 bases and the J gene end by 5 bases; junction bases not matched to a gene: 9. This CDR3 has 15 residues. The CDR3 nucleotides are TGTGCCAGCAGCGACCAAAGGACTAGCGAGGAGACCCAGTACTTC. Residues: CASSDQRTSEETQYF.

This rearrangement joins TRBV5-1 to TRBJ2-3; D is possibly TRBD2 (6 bases). CDR1 is SGHRS, CDR2 YFSETQ, per germline. Trimming removed 2 bases from V and 2 bases from J, with 9 bases in between. The CDR3 covers 14 residues. This CDR3 reads CASSFGTVTDTQYF. In nucleotides, the CDR3 is TGCGCCAGCAGCTTTGGGACTGTCACAGATACGCAGTATTTT.

J is TRBJ1-2 and V is TRBV5-1, with D possibly TRBD1 on 6 matching bases. Trimming removed 4 bases at V and 1 base at J, with 11 bases between. Germline CDR1 reads SGHRS; CDR2 reads YFSETQ. The CDR3 has 14 residues. The DNA of the CDR3 is TGCGCCAGCAGCCCCGGACAGAATAACTATGGCTACACCTTC. As protein: CASSPGQNNYGYTF.

V usage is TRBV30 and J usage is TRBJ1-5; the D gene is possibly TRBD1 (5 bases). V lost 0 bases to trimming and J lost 6 bases, with 12 bases between them. This CDR3 comprises 14 residues. Germline V lookup: CDR1 GTSNPN, CDR2 SVGIG (reference sequence). The chain's CDR3 is CAWSVRGNGQPQHF. DNA for the CDR3: TGTGCCTGGAGTGTCCGGGGGAACGGTCAGCCCCAGCATTTT.

This chain links TRBV9 with TRBJ2-1; 7 bases match TRBD2. This CDR3 contains 14 residues. V lost 4 bases to trimming and J lost 11 bases; unmatched junction nucleotides: 12. The germline CDR1 and CDR2 sequences are SGDLS and YYNGEE. The CDR3 sequence is CASSPQMAGVQQFF. As DNA, the CDR3 is TGTGCCAGCAGCCCTCAGATGGCGGGGGTACAGCAGTTCTTC.

The V gene is TRBV7-2, the J gene TRBJ2-3; 7 bases agree with TRBD2. This CDR3 is built from 16 residues. The germline CDR1 and CDR2 sequences are SGHTA and FQGNSA. Losses at the gene ends were 5 bases for V and 6 bases for J; bases not matched to a gene: 14. CDR3 sequence reads: CASSLRLAGAGDTQYF. CDR3 in DNA: TGTGCCAGCAGCCTAAGACTAGCTGGGGCGGGGGATACGCAGTATTTT.

A few counts support this clone. The rearrangement links TRBV7-2 to TRBJ1-5, with D possibly being TRBD1 (6 bases). V was pared by 6 bases and J by 0 bases, with 12 bases between. The germline V gene has CDR1 SGHTA and CDR2 FQGNSA. The CDR3 contains 15 residues. The CDR3 region is CASSWTVNSNQPQHF. CDR3 coding DNA: TGTGCCAGCAGTTGGACAGTAAATAGCAATCAGCCCCAGCATTTT. Full variable domain (outside the CDR3, taken from reference TRBV7-2 and TRBJ1-5): GAGVSQSPSNKVTEKGKDVELRCDPISGHTALYWYRQSLGQGLEFLIYFQGNSAPDKSGLPSDRFSAERTGGSVSTLTIQRTQQEDSAVYLCASSWTVNSNQPQHFGDGTRLSIL.

CDR3 amino acids: CASSQDGGETQYF. CDR3 coding DNA: TGTGCCAGTAGTCAGGACGGCGGGGAGACCCAGTACTTC. The V and J genes are TRBV19 and TRBJ2-5; D is possibly TRBD2 (5 bases). Germline CDR1 LNHDA, CDR2 SQIVND (reference sequence). The CDR3 totals 13 residues. Trimming removed 5 bases from V and 5 bases from J, with 12 bases in between.

This rearrangement joins TRBV5-1 to TRBJ1-2; tentatively, D is TRBD1 (6 bases). Germline CDR1 SGHRS, CDR2 YFSETQ. V gave up 7 bases and J gave up 2 bases, with 6 bases separating them. The CDR3 runs to 11 residues. The CDR3 protein is CASGTNYGYTF. The CDR3 DNA reads as TGCGCCAGCGGGACAAACTATGGCTACACCTTC. Combining the CDR3 with reference TRBV5-1 and TRBJ1-2 gives the whole variable domain KAGVTQTPRYLIKTRGQQVTLSCSPISGHRSVSWYQQTPGQGLQFLFEYFSETQRNKGNFPGRFSGRQFSNSRSEMNVSTLELGDSALYLCASGTNYGYTFGSGTRLTVV.

This clone was recorded a few times. V usage is TRBV5-4 and J usage is TRBJ2-2; TRBD1 agrees at 9 bases. Trimming removed 4 bases from V and 5 bases from J; junction bases left unmatched: 6. This CDR3 spans 15 amino acids. The germline V gene has CDR1 SGHNT and CDR2 YYREEE (reference sequence). The chain's CDR3 is CASSLGQGMTGELFF. CDR3 coding DNA: TGTGCCAGCAGCCTAGGACAGGGGATGACCGGGGAGCTGTTTTTT.

V and J are TRBV7-9 and TRBJ1-4, with a possible D match to TRBD1 (5 bases). The CDR3 consists of 13 residues. Trimming stripped 2 bases from V and 8 bases from J, with 9 bases between. Germline loops: CDR1 SEHNR, CDR2 FQNEAQ (reference sequence). The CDR3 sequence: CASSLTTVEKLFF. The CDR3 nucleotides are TGTGCCAGCAGCTTAACGACAGTAGAAAAACTGTTTTTT. Variable domain in full (rest from reference TRBV7-9 and TRBJ1-4): DTGVSQNPRHKITKRGQNVTFRCDPISEHNRLYWYRQTLGQGPEFLTYFQNEAQLEKSRLLSDRFSAERPKGSFSTLEIQRTEQGDSAMYLCASSLTTVEKLFFGSGTQLSVL.

The chain employs TRBV7-9 and TRBJ1-2, with a weak D call TRBD1 (5 bases). Trimming pared 4 bases from V and 6 bases from J, leaving 9 bases between. This CDR3 comprises 12 residues. CDR1 is SEHNR, CDR2 FQNEAQ, per germline (reference sequence). The CDR3 DNA reads as TGTGCCAGCAGCTACAGGTTGGATGGCTACACCTTC. This sequence encodes CASSYRLDGYTF.

The chain uses TRBV29-1 and TRBJ2-1, with D uncertain. V dropped 4 bases and J dropped 3 bases, with 10 bases sitting between them. The CDR3 is 13 residues long. Germline-derived CDR1 and CDR2 are SQVTM and ANQGSEA. CDR3: CSVVRELYNEQFF. For the CDR3, the DNA is TGCAGCGTTGTTCGTGAGCTCTACAATGAGCAGTTCTTC.

The chain has TRBV5-1 and TRBJ1-2; D perhaps matches TRBD1 (5 bases). Germline assignment: CDR1 SGHRS and CDR2 YFSETQ. This CDR3 has 14 residues. Trimming removed 3 bases at V and 5 bases at J, with 14 bases between. The CDR3 protein is CASSWAQGGYGYTF. CDR3 DNA sequence: TGCGCCAGCAGCTGGGCCCAGGGAGGTTATGGCTACACCTTC.

This chain joins TRBV2 and TRBJ2-5, with 9 bases fitting TRBD2. The CDR3 consists of 14 residues. Germline CDR1 reads SNHLY; CDR2 reads FYNNEI. Unmatched junction bases numbered 4, after V lost 4 bases and J lost 4 bases. CDR3 DNA sequence: TGTGCCAGCAGTGGATCGACTAGCGGAGAGACCCAGTACTTC. Protein sequence: CASSGSTSGETQYF.